The clone carrying this T cell receptor beta chain was seen only once. Antigen unknown. Using immunoSEQ multiplex PCR, the repertoire was profiled, and TCRdb retains in-frame clones only, with some absent. The sample has tens of thousands of clones; around 89% are singletons. These data are taken from a study of OX40 agonist ivuxolimab in advanced cancers. Trimming cost V 3 bases and J 6 bases; bases outside gene matches: 10. The CDR3 has 16 amino acids. Germline assignment: CDR1 MNHEY and CDR2 SMNVEV (reference sequence). Regarding the study as a whole: The authors also found low normalized T-cell clonal expansion in some nonresponders.

This clonotype was obtained from an adult with an advanced solid tumor such as melanoma, head and neck, liver or kidney cancer. The chain recombines TRBV27 with TRBJ1-2, with TRBD1 identical over 10 bases. The sample was CD4+ or CD8+ T cells sorted from blood, taken in a trial of the OX40 agonist ivuxolimab. The CDR3: CASSLSTGGWGDGYTF. As DNA, the CDR3 is TGTGCCAGCAGTTTGTCGACAGGGGGCTGGGGGGATGGCTACACCTTC.